The 9 T cell receptor beta chains listed next were all sequenced from one sample in a study of blood T cell repertoires in COVID-19. The protocol was immunoSEQ multiplex PCR, while the TCRdb copy is restricted to in-frame clones and leaves out a portion. This table has about 150,000 clones, around four fifths appearing once. Source material: peripheral blood. Receptors were obtained from a woman in her seventies who had recovered from COVID-19.

CDR3: CASSQGTREGEQFF. The CDR3 DNA sequence: TGTGCCAGCAGCCAAGGGACCAGGGAGGGTGAGCAGTTCTTC. J is TRBJ2-1 and V is TRBV3-1 (or the pseudogene TRBV3-2); 7 bases map to TRBD2. Trimming cost V 1 base and J 9 bases; bases outside gene matches: 6. The CDR3 sequence is 14 residues long. CDR1 and CDR2 from the germline V gene are LGHDT and YNNKEL (reference sequence).

The genes are TRBV9 and TRBJ1-1, with 8 bases matching TRBD1. The CDR3 totals 15 residues. V gave up 4 bases and J gave up 3 bases; unmatched junction bases: 8. Germline lookup yields CDR1 SGDLS and CDR2 YYNGEE. CDR3 nucleotides: TGTGCCAGCAGCCCGACGACAGGGGAGCACACTGAAGCTTTCTTT. It codes for CASSPTTGEHTEAFF.

The chain joins TRBV3-1 (or the pseudogene TRBV3-2) to TRBJ2-1, with D unclear. Germline V gene sequence: CDR1 LGHDT, CDR2 YNNKEL (reference sequence). This CDR3 has 14 residues. Trimming pared 3 bases from V and 5 bases from J, leaving 11 bases between. The CDR3 loop is CASSQVTEDNEQFF. CDR3 DNA: TGTGCCAGCAGCCAGGTAACTGAGGACAATGAGCAGTTCTTC.

In regard to this clone: Relative to the germline gene, one junction end is altered; a read error may explain this. The chain combines TRBV7-2 with TRBJ2-5; 8 nucleotides agree with TRBD2. The V gene's germline CDR1 is SGHTA and CDR2 FQGNSA. This CDR3 has 14 amino acids. CDR3 sequence (DNA): TGTGCCAGCAGCCCCCTACATAGCGGGAAGACCCCGTACTTC. Residues: CASSPLHSGKTPYF.

The chain has TRBV2 and TRBJ1-2; no firm D call. This CDR3 region has 14 residues. Between the trimmed V and J ends, which lost 4 bases and 4 bases, there was a span of 13 bases. Germline CDR1 is SNHLY and CDR2 is FYNNEI. CDR3 sequence (DNA): TGTGCCAGCAGTGTCGAGGGATTGGCCTATGGCTACACCTTC. Translation: CASSVEGLAYGYTF.

The gene calls are TRBV7-6 and TRBJ2-5, with TRBD2 matching over 7 bases. This CDR3 region has 15 residues. J gave up 5 bases and V 1 base, and 7 bases lay outside the gene matches. CDR1 SGHVS and CDR2 FNYEAQ come from the germline V gene. As DNA, the CDR3 is TGTGCCAGCAGCTTAGTGCGGGAGTGGTGGGAGACCCAGTACTTC. Its protein product is CASSLVREWWETQYF.

This clone occurred a few times. V is TRBV27 and J is TRBJ2-7; 7 bases fit TRBD2. The CDR3 runs 12 residues. Germline V gives CDR1 MNHEY, CDR2 SMNVEV (reference sequence). V dropped 1 base and J dropped 6; count of bases not matched to a gene: 0. The CDR3 reads CASSLWGGEQYF. CDR3 sequence (DNA): TGTGCCAGCAGTTTATGGGGGGGCGAGCAGTACTTC.

This clone was found once. This rearrangement joins TRBV7-9 to TRBJ1-4; D is possibly TRBD1 (5 bases). The CDR3 is 14 amino acids. CDR1 is SEHNR, CDR2 FQNEAQ, per germline (reference sequence). Between the trimmed V and J ends, which lost 8 bases and 8 bases, there was a span of 18 bases. CDR3 bases: TGTGCCAGCTTGCCTCGGGGTCGGGGGGAAAAACTGTTTTTT. Its translation: CASLPRGRGEKLFF. The full variable domain, in which reference TRBV7-9 and TRBJ1-4 provide the parts outside the CDR3, is DTGVSQNPRHKITKRGQNVTFRCDPISEHNRLYWYRQTLGQGPEFLTYFQNEAQLEKSRLLSDRFSAERPKGSFSTLEIQRTEQGDSAMYLCASLPRGRGEKLFFGSGTQLSVL.

The J gene is TRBJ1-1, the V gene TRBV24-1, with D perhaps TRBD1 (6 bases). The ends were cut back, 4 bases at V and 4 bases at J, with 15 bases in the middle. The CDR3 covers 15 residues. CDR1 is KGHDR and CDR2 is SFDVKD in the germline V gene. The CDR3 nucleotides are TGTGCCACCAGTGACCCCACAGGGTCGGGCACTGAAGCTTTCTTT. This sequence encodes CATSDPTGSGTEAFF.